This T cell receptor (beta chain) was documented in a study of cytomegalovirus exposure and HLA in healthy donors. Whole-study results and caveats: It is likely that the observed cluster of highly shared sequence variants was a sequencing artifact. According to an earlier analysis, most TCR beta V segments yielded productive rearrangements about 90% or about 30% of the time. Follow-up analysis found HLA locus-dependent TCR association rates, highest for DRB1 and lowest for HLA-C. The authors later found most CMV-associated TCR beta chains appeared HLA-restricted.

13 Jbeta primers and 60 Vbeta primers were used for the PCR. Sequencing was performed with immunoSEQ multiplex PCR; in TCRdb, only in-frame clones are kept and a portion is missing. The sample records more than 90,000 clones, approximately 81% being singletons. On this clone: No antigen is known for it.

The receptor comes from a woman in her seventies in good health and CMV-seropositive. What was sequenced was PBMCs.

CDR3 nucleotide sequence: TGTGCCACCCAGCGAAGTGTAGCGGGAGCGGGAGATACGCAGTATTTT. Amino acids: CATQRSVAGAGDTQYF. This rearrangement joins TRBV15 to TRBJ2-3; 9 nucleotides agree with TRBD2. V was pared by 8 bases and J by 5 bases, with 14 bases of the junction left unmatched. From germline, CDR1 is LNHNV and CDR2 YYDKDF (reference sequence). The CDR3 has 16 amino acids.